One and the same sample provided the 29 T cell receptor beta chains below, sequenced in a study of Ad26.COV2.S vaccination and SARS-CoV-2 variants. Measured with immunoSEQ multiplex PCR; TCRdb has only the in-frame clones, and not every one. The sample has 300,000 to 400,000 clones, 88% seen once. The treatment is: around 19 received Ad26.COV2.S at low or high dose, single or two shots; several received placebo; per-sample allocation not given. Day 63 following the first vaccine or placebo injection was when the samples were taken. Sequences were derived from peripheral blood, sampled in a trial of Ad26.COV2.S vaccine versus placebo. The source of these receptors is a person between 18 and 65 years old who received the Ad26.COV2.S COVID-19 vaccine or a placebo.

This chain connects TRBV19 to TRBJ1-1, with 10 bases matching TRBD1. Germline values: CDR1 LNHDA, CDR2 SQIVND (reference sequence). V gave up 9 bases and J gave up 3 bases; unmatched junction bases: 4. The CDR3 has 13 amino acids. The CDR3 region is CASKDRGYTEAFF. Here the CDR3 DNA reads TGTGCCAGCAAGGACAGGGGGTACACTGAAGCTTTCTTT. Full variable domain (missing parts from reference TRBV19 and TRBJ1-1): DGGITQSPKYLFRKEGQNVTLSCEQNLNHDAMYWYRQDPGQGLRLIYYSQIVNDFQKGDIAEGYSVSREKKESFPLTVTSAQKNPTAFYLCASKDRGYTEAFFGQGTRLTVV.

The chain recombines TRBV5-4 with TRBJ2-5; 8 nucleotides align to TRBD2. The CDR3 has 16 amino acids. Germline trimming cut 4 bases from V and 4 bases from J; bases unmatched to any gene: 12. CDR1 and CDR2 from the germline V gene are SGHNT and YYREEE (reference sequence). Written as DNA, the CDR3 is TGTGCCAGCAGCCCTACTAGCGGACTGAGTTCAGAGACCCAGTACTTC. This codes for CASSPTSGLSSETQYF. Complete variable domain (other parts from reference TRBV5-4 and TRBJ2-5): ETGVTQSPTHLIKTRGQQVTLRCSSQSGHNTVSWYQQALGQGPQFIFQYYREEENGRGNFPPRFSGLQFPNYSSELNVNALELDDSALYLCASSPTSGLSSETQYFGPGTRLLVL.

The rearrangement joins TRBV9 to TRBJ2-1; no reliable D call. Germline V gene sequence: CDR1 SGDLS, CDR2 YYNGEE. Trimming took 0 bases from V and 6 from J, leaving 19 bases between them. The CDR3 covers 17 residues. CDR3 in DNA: TGTGCCAGCAGCGTAGGTAGTGGGGTCCCAATCCCCAATGAGCAGTTCTTC. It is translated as CASSVGSGVPIPNEQFF. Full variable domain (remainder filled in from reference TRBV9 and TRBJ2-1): DSGVTQTPKHLITATGQRVTLRCSPRSGDLSVYWYQQSLDQGLQFLIQYYNGEERAKGNILERFSAQQFPDLHSELNLSSLELGDSALYFCASSVGSGVPIPNEQFFGPGTRLTVL.

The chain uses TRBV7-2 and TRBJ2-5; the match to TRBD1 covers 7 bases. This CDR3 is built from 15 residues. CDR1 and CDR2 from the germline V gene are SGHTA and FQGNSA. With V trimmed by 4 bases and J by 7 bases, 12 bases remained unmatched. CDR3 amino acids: CASSSRQGLDGTQYF. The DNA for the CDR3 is TGTGCCAGCAGCTCCCGACAGGGCCTGGACGGGACCCAGTACTTC.

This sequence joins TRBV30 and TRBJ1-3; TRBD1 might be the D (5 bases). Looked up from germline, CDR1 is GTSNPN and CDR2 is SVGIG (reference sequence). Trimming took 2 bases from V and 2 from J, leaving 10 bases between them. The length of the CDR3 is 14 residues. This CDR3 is CAWSPGTAGNTIYF. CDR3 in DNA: TGTGCCTGGAGTCCCGGGACGGCTGGAAACACCATATATTTT. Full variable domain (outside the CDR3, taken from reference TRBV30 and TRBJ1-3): SQTIHQWPATLVQPVGSPLSLECTVEGTSNPNLYWYRQAAGRGLQLLFYSVGIGQISSEVPQNLSASRPQDRQFILSSKKLLLSDSGFYLCAWSPGTAGNTIYFGEGSWLTVV.

The CDR3 sequence: CASSFVRNQPQHF. The DNA of the CDR3 is TGTGCCAGCAGCTTCGTTCGCAATCAGCCCCAGCATTTT. The rearrangement links TRBV7-2 to TRBJ1-5; D is unclear. Trimming cost V 3 bases and J 2 bases, with 5 bases left between them. The CDR3 has 13 amino acids. The germline gives CDR1 SGHTA, CDR2 FQGNSA.

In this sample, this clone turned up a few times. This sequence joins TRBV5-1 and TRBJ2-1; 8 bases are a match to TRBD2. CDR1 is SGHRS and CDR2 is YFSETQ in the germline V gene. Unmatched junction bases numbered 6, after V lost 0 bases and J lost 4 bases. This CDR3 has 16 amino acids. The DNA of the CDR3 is TGCGCCAGCAGCTTGGTAGGGGCTAGCGGGTACAATGAGCAGTTCTTC. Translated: CASSLVGASGYNEQFF.

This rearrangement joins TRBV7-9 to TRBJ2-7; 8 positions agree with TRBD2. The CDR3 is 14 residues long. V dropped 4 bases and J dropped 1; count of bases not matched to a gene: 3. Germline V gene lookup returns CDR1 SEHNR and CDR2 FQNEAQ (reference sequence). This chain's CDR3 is CASSSKRESYEQYF. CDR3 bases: TGTGCCAGCAGCTCTAAGCGGGAGTCCTACGAGCAGTACTTC. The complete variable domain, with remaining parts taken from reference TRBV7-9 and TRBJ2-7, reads DTGVSQNPRHKITKRGQNVTFRCDPISEHNRLYWYRQTLGQGPEFLTYFQNEAQLEKSRLLSDRFSAERPKGSFSTLEIQRTEQGDSAMYLCASSSKRESYEQYFGPGTRLTVT.

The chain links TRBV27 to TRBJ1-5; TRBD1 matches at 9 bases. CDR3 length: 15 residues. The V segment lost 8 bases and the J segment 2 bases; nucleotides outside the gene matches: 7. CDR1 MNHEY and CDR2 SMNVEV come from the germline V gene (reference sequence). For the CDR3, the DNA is TGTGCCAGCGGGGACAGGGTTTTAGGCAATCAGCCCCAGCATTTT. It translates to CASGDRVLGNQPQHF.

CDR3 region: CASSYLVMRGAQETQYF. CDR3 DNA sequence: TGTGCCAGCAGTTACCTCGTGATGCGGGGGGCCCAAGAGACCCAGTACTTC. J is TRBJ2-5 and V is TRBV6-2 or TRBV6-3, with TRBD2 matching 8 bases. The CDR3 is made up of 17 amino acids. Unmatched junction bases numbered 9, after V lost 2 bases and J lost 1 base. Germline loops: CDR1 MNHEY, CDR2 SVGEGT.

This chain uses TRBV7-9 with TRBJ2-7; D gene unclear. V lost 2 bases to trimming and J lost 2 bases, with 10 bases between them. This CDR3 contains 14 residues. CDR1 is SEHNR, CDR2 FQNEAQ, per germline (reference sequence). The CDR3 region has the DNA TGTGCCAGCAGCTTAAAGGACGGACCCTACGAGCAGTACTTC. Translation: CASSLKDGPYEQYF.

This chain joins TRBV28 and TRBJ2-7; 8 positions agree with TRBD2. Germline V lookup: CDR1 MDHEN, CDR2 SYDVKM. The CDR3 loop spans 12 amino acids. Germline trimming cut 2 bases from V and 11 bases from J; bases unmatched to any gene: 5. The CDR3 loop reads CASSLAGGIEYF. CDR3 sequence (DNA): TGTGCCAGCAGTTTAGCGGGGGGTATTGAGTACTTC. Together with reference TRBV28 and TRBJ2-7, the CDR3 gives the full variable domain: DVKVTQSSRYLVKRTGEKVFLECVQDMDHENMFWYRQDPGLGLRLIYFSYDVKMKEKGDIPEGYSVSREKKERFSLILESASTNQTSMYLCASSLAGGIEYFGPGTRLTVT.

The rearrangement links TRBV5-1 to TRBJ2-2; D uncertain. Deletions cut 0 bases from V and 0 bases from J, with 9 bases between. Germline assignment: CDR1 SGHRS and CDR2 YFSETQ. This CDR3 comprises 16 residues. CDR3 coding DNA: TGCGCCAGCAGCTTGGTCAGGCCTTCGAACACCGGGGAGCTGTTTTTT. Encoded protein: CASSLVRPSNTGELFF.

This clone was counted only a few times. Here the CDR3 DNA reads TGTGCCAGCAGCTCCAGCGGATCCCAGCCCCAGCATTTT. It encodes CASSSSGSQPQHF. The chain uses TRBV7-9 and TRBJ1-5, with unresolved D. The CDR3 spans 13 residues. The germline V and J ends were trimmed by 4 bases and 7 bases, with 11 bases remaining between them. From germline, CDR1 is SEHNR and CDR2 FQNEAQ (reference sequence).

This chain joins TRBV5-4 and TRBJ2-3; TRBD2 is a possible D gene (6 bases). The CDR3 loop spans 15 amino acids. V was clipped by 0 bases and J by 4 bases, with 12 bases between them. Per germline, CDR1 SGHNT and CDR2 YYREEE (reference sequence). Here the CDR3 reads CASSLAGASADTQYF. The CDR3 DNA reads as TGTGCCAGCAGCTTGGCCGGTGCTAGCGCAGATACGCAGTATTTT.

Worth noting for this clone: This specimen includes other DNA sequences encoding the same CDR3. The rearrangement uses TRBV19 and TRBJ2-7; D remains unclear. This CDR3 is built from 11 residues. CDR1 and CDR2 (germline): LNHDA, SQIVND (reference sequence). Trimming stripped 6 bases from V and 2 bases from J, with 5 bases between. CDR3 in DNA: TGTGCCAGTAGATCAGCCTACGAGCAGTACTTC. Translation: CASRSAYEQYF. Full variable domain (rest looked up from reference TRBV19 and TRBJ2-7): DGGITQSPKYLFRKEGQNVTLSCEQNLNHDAMYWYRQDPGQGLRLIYYSQIVNDFQKGDIAEGYSVSREKKESFPLTVTSAQKNPTAFYLCASRSAYEQYFGPGTRLTVT.

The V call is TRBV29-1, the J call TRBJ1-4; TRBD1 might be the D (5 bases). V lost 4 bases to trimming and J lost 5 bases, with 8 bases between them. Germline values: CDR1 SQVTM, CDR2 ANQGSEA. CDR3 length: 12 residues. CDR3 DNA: TGCAGCGTTGGAAAGGGGAATGAAAAACTGTTTTTT. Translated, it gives CSVGKGNEKLFF.

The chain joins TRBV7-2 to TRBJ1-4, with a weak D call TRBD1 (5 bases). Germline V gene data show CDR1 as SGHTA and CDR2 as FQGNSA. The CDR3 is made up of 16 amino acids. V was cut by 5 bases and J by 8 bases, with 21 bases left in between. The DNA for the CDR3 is TGTGCCAGCAGCCCTATTTTTGGGGGTTCGGGGGAAAAACTGTTTTTT. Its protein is CASSPIFGGSGEKLFF.

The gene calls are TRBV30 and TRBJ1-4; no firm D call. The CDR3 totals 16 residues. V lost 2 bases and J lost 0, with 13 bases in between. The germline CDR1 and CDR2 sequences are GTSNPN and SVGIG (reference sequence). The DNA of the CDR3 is TGTGCCTGGAGTACGGGCGCTAGCTCAACTAATGAAAAACTGTTTTTT. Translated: CAWSTGASSTNEKLFF.

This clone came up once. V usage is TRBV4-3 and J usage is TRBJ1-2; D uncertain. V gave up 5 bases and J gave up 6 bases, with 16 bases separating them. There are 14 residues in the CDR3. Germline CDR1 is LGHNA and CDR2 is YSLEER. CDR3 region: CASSSDWEVHGYTF. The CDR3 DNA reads TGCGCCAGCAGCTCCGACTGGGAGGTCCATGGCTACACCTTC.

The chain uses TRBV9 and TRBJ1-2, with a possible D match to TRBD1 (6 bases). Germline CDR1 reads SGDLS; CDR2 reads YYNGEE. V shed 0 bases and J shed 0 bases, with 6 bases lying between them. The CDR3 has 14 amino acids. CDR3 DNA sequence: TGTGCCAGCAGCGTAGGGGACACTAACTATGGCTACACCTTC. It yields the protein CASSVGDTNYGYTF.

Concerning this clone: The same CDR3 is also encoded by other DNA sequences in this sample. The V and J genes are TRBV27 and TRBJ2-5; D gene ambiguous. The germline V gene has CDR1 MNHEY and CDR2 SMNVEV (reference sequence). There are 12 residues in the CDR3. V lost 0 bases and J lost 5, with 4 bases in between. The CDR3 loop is CASSLSGETQYF. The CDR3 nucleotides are TGTGCCAGCAGTTTATCGGGGGAGACCCAGTACTTC.

The CDR3 region is CASSLGASRANYNEQFF. CDR3 coding DNA: TGTGCCAGCAGCTTAGGCGCGTCTAGGGCCAACTACAATGAGCAGTTCTTC. This chain links TRBV7-2 with TRBJ2-1; D remains unclear. V lost 1 base and J 3 bases, leaving 16 bases between the germline ends. The germline V gene encodes CDR1 SGHTA and CDR2 FQGNSA. The CDR3 is 17 residues long.

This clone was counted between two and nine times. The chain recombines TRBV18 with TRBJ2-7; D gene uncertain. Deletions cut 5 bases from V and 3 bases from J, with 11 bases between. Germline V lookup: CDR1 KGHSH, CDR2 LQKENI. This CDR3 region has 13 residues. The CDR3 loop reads CASSANLNYEQYF. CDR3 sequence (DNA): TGTGCCAGCTCAGCCAACCTTAACTACGAGCAGTACTTC.

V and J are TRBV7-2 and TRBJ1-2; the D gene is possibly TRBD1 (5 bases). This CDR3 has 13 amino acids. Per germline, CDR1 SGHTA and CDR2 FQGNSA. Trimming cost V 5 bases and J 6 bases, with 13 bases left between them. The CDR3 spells CASSPPGVHGYTF. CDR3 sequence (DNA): TGTGCCAGCAGCCCCCCGGGGGTCCATGGCTACACCTTC.

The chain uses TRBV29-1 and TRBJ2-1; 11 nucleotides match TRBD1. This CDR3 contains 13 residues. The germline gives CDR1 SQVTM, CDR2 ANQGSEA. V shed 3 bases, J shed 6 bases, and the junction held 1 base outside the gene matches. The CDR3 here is CSVEGTGGNEQFF. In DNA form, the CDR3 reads TGCAGCGTTGAGGGGACAGGGGGCAATGAGCAGTTCTTC.

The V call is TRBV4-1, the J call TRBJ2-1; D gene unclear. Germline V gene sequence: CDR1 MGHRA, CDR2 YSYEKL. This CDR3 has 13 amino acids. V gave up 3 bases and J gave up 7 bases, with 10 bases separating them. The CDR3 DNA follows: TGCGCCAGCAGCCACCCTTCAGAGAATGAGCAGTTCTTC. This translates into CASSHPSENEQFF.

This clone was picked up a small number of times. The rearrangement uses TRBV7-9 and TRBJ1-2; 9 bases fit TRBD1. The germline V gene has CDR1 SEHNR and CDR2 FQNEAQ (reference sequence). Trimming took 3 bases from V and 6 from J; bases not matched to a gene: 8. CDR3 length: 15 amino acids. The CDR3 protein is CASSLRDRVSNGYTF. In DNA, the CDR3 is TGTGCCAGCAGCTTGCGGGACAGGGTCTCCAATGGCTACACCTTC.

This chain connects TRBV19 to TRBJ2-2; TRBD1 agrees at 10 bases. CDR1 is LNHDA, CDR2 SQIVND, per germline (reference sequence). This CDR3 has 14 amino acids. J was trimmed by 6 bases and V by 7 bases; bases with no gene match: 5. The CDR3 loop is CASKRGQGSGELFF. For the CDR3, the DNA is TGTGCCAGTAAAAGGGGACAGGGGTCCGGGGAGCTGTTTTTT. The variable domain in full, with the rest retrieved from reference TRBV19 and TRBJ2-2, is DGGITQSPKYLFRKEGQNVTLSCEQNLNHDAMYWYRQDPGQGLRLIYYSQIVNDFQKGDIAEGYSVSREKKESFPLTVTSAQKNPTAFYLCASKRGQGSGELFFGEGSRLTVL.